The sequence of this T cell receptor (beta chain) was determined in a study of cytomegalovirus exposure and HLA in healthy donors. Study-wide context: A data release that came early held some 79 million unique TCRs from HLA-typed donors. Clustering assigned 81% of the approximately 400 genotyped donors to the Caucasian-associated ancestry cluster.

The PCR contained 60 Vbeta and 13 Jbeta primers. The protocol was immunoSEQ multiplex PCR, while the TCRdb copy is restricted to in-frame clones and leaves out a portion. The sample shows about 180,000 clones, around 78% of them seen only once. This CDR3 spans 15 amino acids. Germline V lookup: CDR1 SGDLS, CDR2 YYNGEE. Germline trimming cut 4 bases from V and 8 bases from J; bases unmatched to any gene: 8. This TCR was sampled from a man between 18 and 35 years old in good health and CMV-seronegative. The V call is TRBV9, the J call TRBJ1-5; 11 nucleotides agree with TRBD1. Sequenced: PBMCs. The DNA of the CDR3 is TGTGCCAGCAGCCGGGACAGGGGGTTCGGTGAGCCCCAGCATTTT. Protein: CASSRDRGFGEPQHF.